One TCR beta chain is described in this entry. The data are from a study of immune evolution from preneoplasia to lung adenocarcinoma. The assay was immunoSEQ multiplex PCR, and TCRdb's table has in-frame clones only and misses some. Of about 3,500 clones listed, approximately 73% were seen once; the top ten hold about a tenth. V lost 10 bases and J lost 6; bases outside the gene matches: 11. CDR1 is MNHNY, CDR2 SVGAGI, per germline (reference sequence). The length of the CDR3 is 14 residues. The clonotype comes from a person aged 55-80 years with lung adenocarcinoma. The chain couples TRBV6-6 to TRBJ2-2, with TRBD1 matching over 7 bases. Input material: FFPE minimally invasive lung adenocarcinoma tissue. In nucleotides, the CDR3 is TGTGCCACCAGGGGGAGCAAACGGGCCGGGGAGCTGTTTTTT. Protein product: CATRGSKRAGELFF.